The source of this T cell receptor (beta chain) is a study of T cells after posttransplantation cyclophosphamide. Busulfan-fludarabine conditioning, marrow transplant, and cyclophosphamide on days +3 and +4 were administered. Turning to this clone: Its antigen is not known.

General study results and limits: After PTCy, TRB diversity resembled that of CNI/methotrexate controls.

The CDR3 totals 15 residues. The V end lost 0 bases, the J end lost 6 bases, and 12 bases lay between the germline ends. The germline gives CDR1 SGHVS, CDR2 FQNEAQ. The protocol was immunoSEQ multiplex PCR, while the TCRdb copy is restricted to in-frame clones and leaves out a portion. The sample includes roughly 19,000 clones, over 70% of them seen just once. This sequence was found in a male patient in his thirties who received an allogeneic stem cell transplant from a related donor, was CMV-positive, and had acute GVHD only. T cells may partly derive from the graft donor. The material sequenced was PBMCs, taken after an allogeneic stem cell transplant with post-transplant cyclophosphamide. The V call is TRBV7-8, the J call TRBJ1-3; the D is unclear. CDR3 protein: CASSLARQAQNTIYF. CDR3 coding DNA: TGTGCCAGCAGCTTAGCGCGACAAGCCCAAAACACCATATATTTT. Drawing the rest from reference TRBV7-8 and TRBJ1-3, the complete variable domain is GAGVSQSPRYKVAKRGQDVALRCDPISGHVSLFWYQQALGQGPEFLTYFQNEAQLDKSGLPSDRFFAERPEGSVSTLKIQRTQQEDSAVYLCASSLARQAQNTIYFGEGSWLTVV.